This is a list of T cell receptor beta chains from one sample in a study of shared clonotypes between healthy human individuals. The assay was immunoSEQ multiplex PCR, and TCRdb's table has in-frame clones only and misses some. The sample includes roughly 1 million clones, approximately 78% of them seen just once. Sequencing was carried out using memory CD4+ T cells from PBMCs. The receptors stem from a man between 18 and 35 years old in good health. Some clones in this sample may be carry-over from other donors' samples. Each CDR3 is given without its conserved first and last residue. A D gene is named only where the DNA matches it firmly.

CDR3: ASSAGGTDTQY
D: TRBD2
V: TRBV2

CDR3: ASSIRTGATNEKLF
D: -
V: TRBV28

CDR3: AWSEPLYDYT
D: -
V: TRBV30

CDR3: ASSLEALTQH
D: -
V: TRBV5-8

CDR3: ASTTHSGSTYEQY
D: -
V: TRBV7-2

CDR3: AIKRDHLYNEQF
D: TRBD2
V: TRBV6-1

CDR3: ASRPPGPSYNEQF
D: -
V: TRBV5-4

CDR3: SVEDVRSSGQYTQDTQY
D: TRBD2
V: TRBV29-1

CDR3: ASCRTRGSQTSYGYT
D: -
V: TRBV21-1

CDR3: ASSLGQLEQF
D: -
V: TRBV5-4

CDR3: ASGLSGGTDTQY
D: -
V: TRBV12-5

CDR3: ASSVAGGTTYEQY
D: -
V: TRBV9

CDR3: ASSFHGLEGTNEKLF
D: -
V: TRBV28

CDR3: SAGAAS
D: -
V: TRBV20-1

CDR3: ASSLGSSSLTDTQY
D: -
V: TRBV5-1

CDR3: ASSQDSQGFQPQH
D: -
V: TRBV4-3

CDR3: ASSVDPGPTYNEQF
D: -
V: TRBV9

CDR3: ASSLGLWGGGMYEQY
D: TRBD2
V: TRBV13

CDR3: ASSPWGQTRMYEQY
D: -
V: TRBV5-8

CDR3: ASSQGETWGEQF
D: -
V: TRBV9

CDR3: ASNKGTDTQY
D: -
V: TRBV7-9

CDR3: ASSASSGLVGTDTQY
D: TRBD2
V: TRBV11-2

CDR3: ASSSLRDTYGYT
D: -
V: TRBV11-2

CDR3: ASTPTSSPGELF
D: -
V: TRBV9

CDR3: ASTKTGQSYNEQF
D: -
V: TRBV5-1

CDR3: ASIRPQGLEAF
D: -
V: TRBV28

CDR3: ASSLVRTYGEQY
D: -
V: TRBV27

CDR3: ASSLPWDRGPIQY
D: TRBD1
V: TRBV11-2